These T cell receptor beta chains were read from a single sample in a study of T cells expressing NK-cell markers. TCRdb reprocessed the 5' RACE reads, keeping one entry per CDR3 protein, no DNA. The sample has 500,000 to 600,000 distinct CDR3 sequences. Sequencing used blood T cells: a sorted CD56 or NKG2C T cell subset, CD4+ or CD8+ T cells, or bulk PBMC T cells (not recorded which). The origin of the receptors is a man between 18 and 35 years old in good health. Both conserved end residues are part of each CDR3.

J gene | V gene | CDR3 protein
TRBJ2-1 | TRBV3-1 | CASSQDSTVLGGLAKVF
TRBJ2-3 | TRBV7-6 | CASSLNHDTQYF
TRBJ2-1 | TRBV7-2 | CASRGLAYNEQFF
TRBJ2-7 | TRBV5-1 | CASSLGSTYEQYF
TRBJ1-1 | TRBV28 | CASTRVGGNTEAFF
TRBJ1-3 | TRBV6-1 | CASSRMAGNTIYF
TRBJ2-3 | TRBV12-3/TRBV12-4 | CASSLSGSGVKYF
TRBJ2-1 | TRBV7-9 | CASTRGTYNEQFF
TRBJ2-5 | TRBV5-1 | CASSSALLATDQETQYF
TRBJ1-4 | TRBV5-5 | CASSPGTLNEKLFF
TRBJ2-4 | TRBV12-5 | CASVGGEAKNIQYF
TRBJ1-5 | TRBV12-3/TRBV12-4 | CASSDRGNQPQHF
TRBJ2-7 | TRBV29-1 | CSVLSRDRAYEQYF
TRBJ2-5 | TRBV7-8 | CASSLGSYLVQEETQYF
TRBJ2-5 | TRBV3-1 | CASSPQGDLETQYF
TRBJ2-2 | TRBV20-1 | CSAKIEGLLNGELFF
TRBJ2-3 | TRBV29-1 | CSVVGPGGLTDTQYF
TRBJ1-4 | TRBV29-1 | CSVGGSYNEKLFF
TRBJ1-2 | TRBV20-1 | CSARDRSTAEPYGYTF
TRBJ2-2 | TRBV10-3 | CAISESRGTSGIRELFF
TRBJ2-2 | TRBV7-9 | CASSPPPGENTGELFF
TRBJ2-1 | TRBV6-5 | CASSYSPLLAGTYNEQFF
TRBJ2-1 | TRBV24-1 | CATSDLRGLKQFF
TRBJ2-5 | TRBV12-3/TRBV12-4 | CASSLQSQGETQYF
TRBJ2-7 | TRBV14 | CASSLGRGYLYEQYF
TRBJ2-4 | TRBV4-1 | CASSQPTDSKAKNIQYF
TRBJ2-5 | TRBV7-9 | CASSSFYSGDKEETQYF
TRBJ2-5 | TRBV24-1 | CATSVLDRDRETQYF
TRBJ2-7 | TRBV5-1 | CASTSSAQAYEQYF
TRBJ1-1 | TRBV20-1 | CSARPKEKGAVNTEAFF
TRBJ2-7 | TRBV18 | CASSPPGQLTYEQYF
TRBJ1-1 | TRBV11-2 | CASSSTGTDHEAFF
TRBJ2-7 | TRBV19 | CASSPRGASSYEQYF
TRBJ2-2 | TRBV16 | CASSAGLTKNTGELFF
TRBJ2-2 | TRBV20-1 | CSARGVGQGTTGELFF
TRBJ2-7 | TRBV7-9 | CASSLSGDRLYF
TRBJ2-7 | TRBV12-3/TRBV12-4 | CASSLGGLNEQYF
TRBJ2-1 | TRBV10-3 | CAISVTSDNEQFF
TRBJ2-5 | TRBV27 | CASSLLGTSAHETQYF
TRBJ1-1 | TRBV12-3/TRBV12-4 | CASSSRRVKDTEAFF
TRBJ1-1 | TRBV5-1 | CASSFDRGPDTEAFF
TRBJ2-7 | TRBV5-1 | CASSADGAGYEQYF
TRBJ2-3 | TRBV6-5 | CASQREGDTQYF
TRBJ1-6 | TRBV5-6 | CASSLFSRGLDNSPLHF
TRBJ2-3 | TRBV5-1 | CASSSRIAAGHGVRTDTQYF
TRBJ2-7 | TRBV28 | CASRTGQVYEQYF
TRBJ2-6 | TRBV25-1 | CASSLSGGANVLTF
TRBJ2-1 | TRBV2 | CASSERGGNNEQFF
TRBJ2-1 | TRBV30 | CAWAGVWSYNEQFF
TRBJ2-3 | TRBV7-2 | CASSFSSGSGFDTQYF
TRBJ2-1 | TRBV20-1 | CSAGGLAGVSYNEQFF
TRBJ2-5 | TRBV6-2/TRBV6-3 | CASTPEGLAETQYF
TRBJ2-1 | TRBV5-1 | CASSLTSGGTPSFF
TRBJ1-4 | TRBV19 | CASSKGQGALGEKLFF
TRBJ2-5 | TRBV20-1 | CSARTGGEEQETQYF